What follows is one T cell receptor beta chain and its context. The sample originates from a study of blood T cell repertoires in COVID-19. Clones were read by immunoSEQ multiplex PCR, and TCRdb kept only the in-frame ones, dropping some. The table includes about 220,000 clones, 84% detected once. Germline values: CDR1 MNHEY, CDR2 SVGAGI. The CDR3 runs 15 residues. Trimming pared 2 bases from V and 7 bases from J, leaving 12 bases between. The chain has TRBV6-5 and TRBJ1-6; D may be TRBD1 (6 bases). This receptor was identified in a man aged 50-59 years with active or convalescent COVID-19. Input material: peripheral blood. This CDR3 is CASSYGARGNSPLHF. The CDR3 bases are TGTGCCAGCAGTTACGGGGCCAGGGGAAATTCACCCCTCCACTTT.